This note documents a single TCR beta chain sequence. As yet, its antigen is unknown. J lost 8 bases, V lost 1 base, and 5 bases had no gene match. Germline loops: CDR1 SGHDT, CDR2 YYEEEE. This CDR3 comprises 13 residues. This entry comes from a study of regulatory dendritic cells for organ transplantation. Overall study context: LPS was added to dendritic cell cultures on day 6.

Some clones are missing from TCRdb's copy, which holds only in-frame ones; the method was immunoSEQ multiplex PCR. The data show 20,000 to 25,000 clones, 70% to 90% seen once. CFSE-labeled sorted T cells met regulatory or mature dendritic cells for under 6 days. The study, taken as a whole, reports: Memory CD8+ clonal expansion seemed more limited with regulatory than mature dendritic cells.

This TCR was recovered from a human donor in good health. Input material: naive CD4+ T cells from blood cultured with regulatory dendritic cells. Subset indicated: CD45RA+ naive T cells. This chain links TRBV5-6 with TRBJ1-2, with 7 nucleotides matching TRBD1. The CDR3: CASSLTGVYGYTF. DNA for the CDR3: TGTGCCAGCAGCTTGACAGGGGTCTACGGCTACACCTTC. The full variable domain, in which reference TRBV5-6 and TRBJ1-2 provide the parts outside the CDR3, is DAGVTQSPTHLIKTRGQQVTLRCSPKSGHDTVSWYQQALGQGPQFIFQYYEEEERQRGNFPDRFSGHQFPNYSSELNVNALLLGDSALYLCASSLTGVYGYTFGSGTRLTVV.